What follows are 2 T cell receptor beta chains derived from one specimen sequenced in a study of blood T cells in healthy people across ages. The second PCR ran about 6 to 11 cycles with a sample-barcoded 5' primer and J-beta primers. MiXCR, run by TCRdb on the 5' RACE reads, gives a single entry per CDR3 protein. The sample includes around 750,000 distinct CDR3 sequences, 40% to 65% of them seen just once. Sequenced input: blood. The receptor set was obtained from a man older than 75 in good health.

This clonotype was recorded once. The rearrangement uses TRBV3-1 and TRBJ2-6; D is possibly TRBD1 (5 bases). Trimming pared 4 bases from V and 4 bases from J, leaving 14 bases between. The CDR3 has 16 amino acids. Per germline, CDR1 LGHDT and CDR2 YNNKEL (reference sequence). The CDR3 here is CASSRESRAGANVLTF. Here the CDR3 DNA reads TGTGCCAGCAGCCGAGAGTCCAGGGCCGGGGCCAACGTCCTGACTTTC. The full variable domain, rest sourced from reference TRBV3-1 and TRBJ2-6, is DTAVSQTPKYLVTQMGNDKSIKCEQNLGHDTMYWYKQDSKKFLKIMFSYNNKELIINETVPNRFSPKSPDKAHLNLHINSLELGDSAVYFCASSRESRAGANVLTFGAGSRLTVL.

J is TRBJ2-7 and V is TRBV20-1; 7 nucleotides agree with TRBD1. CDR1 DFQATT and CDR2 SNEGSKA come from the germline V gene (reference sequence). CDR3 length equals 15 residues. V shed 4 bases and J 2 bases; nucleotides not matched to a gene: 11. As DNA, the CDR3 is TGCAGTGCTACCGAGGGACAGTCAGGAACCTACGAGCAGTACTTC. It is translated as CSATEGQSGTYEQYF.